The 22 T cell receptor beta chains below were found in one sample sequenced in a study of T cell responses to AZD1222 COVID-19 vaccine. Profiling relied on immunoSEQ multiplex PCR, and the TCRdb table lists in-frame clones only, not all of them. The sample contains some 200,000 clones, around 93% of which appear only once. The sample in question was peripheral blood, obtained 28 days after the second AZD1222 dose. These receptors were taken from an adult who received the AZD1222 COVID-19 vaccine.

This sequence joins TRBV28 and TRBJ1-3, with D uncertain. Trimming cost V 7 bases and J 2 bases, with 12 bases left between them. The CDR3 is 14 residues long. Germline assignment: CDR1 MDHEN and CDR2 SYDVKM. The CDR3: CASTAPTTGNTIYF. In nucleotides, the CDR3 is TGTGCCAGCACTGCTCCCACCACTGGAAACACCATATATTTT.

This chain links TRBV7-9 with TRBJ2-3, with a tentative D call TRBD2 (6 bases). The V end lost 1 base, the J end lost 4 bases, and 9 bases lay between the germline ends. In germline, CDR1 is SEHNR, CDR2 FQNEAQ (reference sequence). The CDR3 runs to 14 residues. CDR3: CASSLVRGSDTQYF. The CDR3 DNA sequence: TGTGCCAGCAGCTTAGTGCGGGGCTCAGATACGCAGTATTTT.

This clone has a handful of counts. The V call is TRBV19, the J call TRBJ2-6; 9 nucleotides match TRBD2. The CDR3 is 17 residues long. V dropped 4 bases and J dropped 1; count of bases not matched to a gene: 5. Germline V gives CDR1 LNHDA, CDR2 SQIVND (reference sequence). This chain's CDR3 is CASSTLAGLSGANVLTF. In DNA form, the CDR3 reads TGTGCCAGTAGTACCCTAGCGGGACTATCTGGGGCCAACGTCCTGACTTTC.

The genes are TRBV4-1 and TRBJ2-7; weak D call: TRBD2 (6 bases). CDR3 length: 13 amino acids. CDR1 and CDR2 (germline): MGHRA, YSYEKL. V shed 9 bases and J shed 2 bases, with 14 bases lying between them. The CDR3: CARPRGVPYEQYF. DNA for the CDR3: TGCGCCAGGCCCCGCGGGGTCCCCTACGAGCAGTACTTC.

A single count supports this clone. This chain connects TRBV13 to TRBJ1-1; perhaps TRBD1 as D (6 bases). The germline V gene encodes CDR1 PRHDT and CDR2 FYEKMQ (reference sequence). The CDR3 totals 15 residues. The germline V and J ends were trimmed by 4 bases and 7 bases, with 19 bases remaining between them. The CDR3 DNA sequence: TGTGCCAGCAGCTACAGGGATTTCGGGTCTCTTGAAGCTTTCTTT. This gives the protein CASSYRDFGSLEAFF.

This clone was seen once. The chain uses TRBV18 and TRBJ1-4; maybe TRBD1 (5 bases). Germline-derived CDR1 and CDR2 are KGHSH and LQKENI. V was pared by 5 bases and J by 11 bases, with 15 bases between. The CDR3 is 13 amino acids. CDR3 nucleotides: TGTGCCAGCTCATGGGACCGCTCGGGGAAACTGTTTTTT. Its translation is CASSWDRSGKLFF.

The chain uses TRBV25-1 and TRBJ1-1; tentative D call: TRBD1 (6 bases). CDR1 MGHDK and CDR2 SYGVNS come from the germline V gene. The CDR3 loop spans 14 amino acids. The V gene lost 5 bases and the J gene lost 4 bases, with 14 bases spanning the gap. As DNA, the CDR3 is TGTGCCAGCAGTCAGCAGGGGTATGGCACTGAAGCTTTCTTT. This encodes CASSQQGYGTEAFF.

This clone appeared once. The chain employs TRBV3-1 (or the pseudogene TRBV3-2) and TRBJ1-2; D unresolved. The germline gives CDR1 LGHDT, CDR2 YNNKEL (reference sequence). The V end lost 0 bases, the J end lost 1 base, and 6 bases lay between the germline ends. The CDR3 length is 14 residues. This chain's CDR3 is CASSQDAGNYGYTF. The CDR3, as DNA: TGTGCCAGCAGCCAAGATGCGGGTAACTATGGCTACACCTTC.

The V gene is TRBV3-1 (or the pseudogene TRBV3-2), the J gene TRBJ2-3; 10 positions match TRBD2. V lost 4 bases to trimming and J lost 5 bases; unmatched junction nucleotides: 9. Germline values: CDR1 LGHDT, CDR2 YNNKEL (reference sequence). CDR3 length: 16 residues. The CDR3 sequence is CASSLGLAASGDTQYF. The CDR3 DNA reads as TGTGCCAGCAGCCTTGGACTAGCGGCTTCGGGAGATACGCAGTATTTT.

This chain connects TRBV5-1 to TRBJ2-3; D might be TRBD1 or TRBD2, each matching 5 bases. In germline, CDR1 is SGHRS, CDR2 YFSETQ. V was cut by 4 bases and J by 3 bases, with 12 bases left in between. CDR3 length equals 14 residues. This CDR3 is CASSRDGKTDTQYF. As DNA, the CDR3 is TGCGCCAGCAGCAGGGACGGGAAGACAGATACGCAGTATTTT.

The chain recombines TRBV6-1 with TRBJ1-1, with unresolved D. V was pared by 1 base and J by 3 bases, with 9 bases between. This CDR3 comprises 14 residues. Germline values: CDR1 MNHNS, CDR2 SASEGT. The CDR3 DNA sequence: TGTGCCAGCAGTGAAGGGTTTTGGGACACTGAAGCTTTCTTT. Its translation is CASSEGFWDTEAFF.

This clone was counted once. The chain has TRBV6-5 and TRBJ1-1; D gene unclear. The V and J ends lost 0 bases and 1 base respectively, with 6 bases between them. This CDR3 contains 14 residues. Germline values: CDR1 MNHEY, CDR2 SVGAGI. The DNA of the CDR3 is TGTGCCAGCAGTTACTCCTTCACGAACACTGAAGCTTTCTTT. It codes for CASSYSFTNTEAFF.

The CDR3 here is CASSADGGPTEAFF. CDR3 sequence (DNA): TGTGCCAGCAGCGCCGATGGAGGGCCCACTGAAGCTTTCTTT. The chain is built from TRBV4-2 and TRBJ1-1; D call uncertain. The V end lost 5 bases, the J end lost 4 bases, and 14 bases lay between the germline ends. The CDR3 has 14 amino acids. Germline V gene lookup returns CDR1 LGHNA and CDR2 YNFKEQ.

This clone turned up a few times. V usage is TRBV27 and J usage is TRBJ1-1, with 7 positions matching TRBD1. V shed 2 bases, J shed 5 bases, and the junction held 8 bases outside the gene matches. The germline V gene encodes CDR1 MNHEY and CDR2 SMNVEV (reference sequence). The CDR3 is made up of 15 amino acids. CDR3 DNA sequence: TGTGCCAGCAGTTTAACGTCAGGGGGGCGAACTGAAGCTTTCTTT. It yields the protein CASSLTSGGRTEAFF.

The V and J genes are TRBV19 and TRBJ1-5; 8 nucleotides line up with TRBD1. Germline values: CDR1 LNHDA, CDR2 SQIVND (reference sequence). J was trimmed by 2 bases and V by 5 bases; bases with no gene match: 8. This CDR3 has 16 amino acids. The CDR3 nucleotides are TGTGCCAGTAGTGTAGGGACAGGCCGAGGCAATCAGCCCCAGCATTTT. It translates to CASSVGTGRGNQPQHF.

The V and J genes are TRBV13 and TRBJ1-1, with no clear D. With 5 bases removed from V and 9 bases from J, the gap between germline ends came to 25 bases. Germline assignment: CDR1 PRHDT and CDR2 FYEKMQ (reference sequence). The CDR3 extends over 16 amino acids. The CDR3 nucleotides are TGTGCCAGCAGCCCGCGCGAGGGCCCAGGCGTCACCAAAGCTTTCTTT. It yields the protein CASSPREGPGVTKAFF.

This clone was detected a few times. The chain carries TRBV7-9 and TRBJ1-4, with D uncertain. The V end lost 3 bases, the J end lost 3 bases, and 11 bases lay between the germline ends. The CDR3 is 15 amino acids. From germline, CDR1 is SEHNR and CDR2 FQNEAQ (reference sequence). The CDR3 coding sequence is TGTGCCAGCAGCTTGCCGCGAGGAGCTAATGAAAAACTGTTTTTT. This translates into CASSLPRGANEKLFF.

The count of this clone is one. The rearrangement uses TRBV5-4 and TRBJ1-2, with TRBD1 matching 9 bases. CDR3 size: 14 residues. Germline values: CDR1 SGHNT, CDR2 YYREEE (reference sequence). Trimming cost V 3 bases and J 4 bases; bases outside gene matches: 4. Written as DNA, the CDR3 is TGTGCCAGCAGCTCGGACAGGGGAGTCTATGGCTACACCTTC. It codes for CASSSDRGVYGYTF.

For the CDR3, the DNA is TGTGCCAGCAGAAACCCGGGACAGCCTAATGAAAAACTGTTTTTT. Translation gives CASRNPGQPNEKLFF. The gene calls are TRBV2 and TRBJ1-4; TRBD1 matches at 7 bases. CDR1 and CDR2 from the germline V gene are SNHLY and FYNNEI. J gave up 3 bases and V 6 bases, and 7 bases lay outside the gene matches. This CDR3 region has 15 residues.

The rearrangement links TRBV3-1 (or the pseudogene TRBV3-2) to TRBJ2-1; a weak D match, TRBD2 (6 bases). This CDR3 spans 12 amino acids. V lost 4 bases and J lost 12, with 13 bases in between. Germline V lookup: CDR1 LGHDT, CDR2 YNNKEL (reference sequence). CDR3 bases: TGTGCCAGCAGCCTTACGGGGGTCGTGCAGTTCTTC. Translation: CASSLTGVVQFF.

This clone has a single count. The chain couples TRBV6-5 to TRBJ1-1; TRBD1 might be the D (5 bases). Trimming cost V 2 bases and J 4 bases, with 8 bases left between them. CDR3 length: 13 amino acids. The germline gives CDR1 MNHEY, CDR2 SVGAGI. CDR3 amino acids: CASSYRGGTEAFF. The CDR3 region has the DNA TGTGCCAGCAGTTACAGGGGAGGCACTGAAGCTTTCTTT.

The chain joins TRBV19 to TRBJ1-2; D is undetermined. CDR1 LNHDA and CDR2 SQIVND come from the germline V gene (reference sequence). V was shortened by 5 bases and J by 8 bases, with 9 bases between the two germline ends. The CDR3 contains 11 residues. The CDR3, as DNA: TGTGCCAGTAGTCTACGGGGAGGCTACACCTTC. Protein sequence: CASSLRGGYTF.